The TCR beta chain described here comes from a study of cytomegalovirus exposure and HLA in healthy donors. The study's findings and limits: A list of more than 150 TCR beta chains associated with cytomegalovirus was given. In vitro assays verified that three CMV-associated chains recognized CMV antigens specifically. Within the 130 or so validation repertoires, first-cohort TCR clusters tended to co-occur, according to a later analysis.

Notes on this clone: Its cognate antigen is unknown.

Data came from immunoSEQ multiplex PCR; TCRdb stores just in-frame clones and leaves some out. In the table there are 250,000 to 400,000 clones, approximately 91% of which are singletons. The donors were members of the roughly 130-subject validation cohort (separate from the approximately 670-subject first cohort). The CDR3 is 17 residues long. Germline trimming cut 4 bases from V and 7 bases from J; bases unmatched to any gene: 17. Germline V CDR1 and CDR2: SEHNR, FQNEAQ (reference sequence). The chain has TRBV7-9 and TRBJ1-2; 8 positions match TRBD1. The sequenced material came from PBMCs. This receptor was taken from a man younger than 40 in good health and CMV-seronegative. For the CDR3, the DNA is TGTGCCAGCAGCTCCCCAGGGGGCGCCCGGTTAGAGGGTGGCTACACCTTC. Translation gives CASSSPGGARLEGGYTF.